A selection of T cell receptor beta chains follows, all from one sample in a study of shared clonotypes between healthy human individuals. Using immunoSEQ multiplex PCR, the repertoire was profiled, and TCRdb retains in-frame clones only, with some absent. This sample has about 2.1 million clones; around 93% occur once, and the top ten carry under 2%. The sequencing input was naive CD8+ T cells from PBMCs. The receptors originated from a man between 18 and 29 years old in good health. Some clones in this sample may be carry-over from other donors' samples. CDR3s include the opening cysteine and the closing phenylalanine or tryptophan. Fields, in order: CDR3 protein, J gene, clone size, V gene. Rows may omit the clone size; those that give it use once, few, many or a size class.

CASSQSGNQPQHF	TRBJ1-5	few	TRBV6-6
CSVEAGFGVNTEAFF	TRBJ1-1	NA	TRBV29-1
CASSQVTGKGAFF	TRBJ1-1	NA	TRBV4-1
CSVEDSGTGGFYEQYF	TRBJ2-7	NA	TRBV29-1
CASSLLPEVEYEQYF	TRBJ2-7	NA	TRBV28
CASSLTGGPDTQYF	TRBJ2-3	NA	TRBV5-1
CASSLFVGTSGRAIHEQYF	TRBJ2-7	NA	TRBV28
CASSLAGGGMQYF	TRBJ2-7	NA	TRBV7-6
CASSLRMRFEQYF	TRBJ2-7	NA	TRBV27
CASRKNRGHQPQHF	TRBJ1-5	NA	TRBV28
CASSWAGAGNQPQHF	TRBJ1-5	once	TRBV27
CASSLDRSNEQFF	TRBJ2-1	once	TRBV11-3
CASSPLDRNYGYTF	TRBJ1-2	NA	TRBV28
CASSLLAGSYTDTQYF	TRBJ2-3	NA	TRBV5-6
CASSVDGAAQYYGYTF	TRBJ1-2	NA	TRBV9
CASSPTGYEQYF	TRBJ2-7	NA	TRBV19
CASSLPRQGLNTEAFF	TRBJ1-1	NA	TRBV28
CASSYDDSLNTEAFF	TRBJ1-1	once	TRBV6-5
CASSPTGQSYEQYF	TRBJ2-7	NA	TRBV5-1
CASSLARNYIYEQYF	TRBJ2-7	once	TRBV28